A selection of T cell receptor beta chains follows, all from one sample in a study of T cell responses to AZD1222 COVID-19 vaccine. Data came from immunoSEQ multiplex PCR; TCRdb stores just in-frame clones and leaves some out. The table records about 150,000 clones, approximately 94% of them present only once. The sample in question was peripheral blood, obtained on day 0 of AZD1222 vaccination. All receptors derive from an adult in good health. Each CDR3 is given with its conserved first and last residue. D genes are given only for firm matches. The size of a clone is reported for some rows only, either as once, few or many, or as a class for expanded clones.

v_call	j_call	d_call	clone_size	cdr3_aa	cdr3_nt
TRBV6-5	TRBJ1-5	TRBD1	.	CASIPGQRSQPQHF	TGTGCCAGCATCCCGGGACAGCGGAGCCAGCCCCAGCATTTT
TRBV29-1	TRBJ1-2	.	.	CSVELQGVYGYTF	TGCAGCGTTGAACTTCAGGGTGTCTATGGCTACACCTTC
TRBV3-1/TRBV3-2	TRBJ2-7	.	.	CASSPVTGPKTTYEQYF	TGTGCCAGCAGCCCCGTAACGGGACCTAAAACAACCTACGAGCAGTACTTC
TRBV28	TRBJ1-4	TRBD1	.	CASSASGTGNEKLFF	TGTGCCAGCAGTGCATCCGGGACAGGCAATGAAAAACTGTTTTTT
TRBV27	TRBJ1-5	TRBD1	.	CASSPLVGQGYNQPQHF	TGTGCCAGCAGCCCCCTAGTCGGACAGGGTTACAATCAGCCCCAGCATTTT
TRBV10-1	TRBJ1-5	.	.	CASSEDRSNQPQHF	TGCGCCAGCAGTGAGGACAGGAGCAATCAGCCCCAGCATTTT
TRBV19	TRBJ2-5	TRBD2	.	CASKTSGTSGEETQYF	TGTGCCAGTAAGACCTCTGGGACTAGCGGGGAGGAGACCCAGTACTTC
TRBV19	TRBJ1-1	.	.	CATSEFPNTEAFF	TGTGCCACCAGCGAGTTCCCTAACACTGAAGCTTTCTTT
TRBV5-4	TRBJ2-7	.	.	CASSLRGSTNEQYF	TGTGCCAGCAGCTTAAGGGGTTCCACCAACGAGCAGTACTTC
TRBV4-3	TRBJ1-2	TRBD1	.	CASSPPTGVGGYTF	TGCGCCAGCAGCCCTCCCACAGGGGTGGGTGGCTACACCTTC
TRBV7-9	TRBJ1-2	.	.	CASSFQVGITNYGYTF	TGTGCCAGCAGCTTCCAAGTCGGGATCACTAACTATGGCTACACCTTC
TRBV6-6	TRBJ1-1	.	.	CASSYSIEDTEAFF	TGTGCCAGCAGTTACTCCATAGAAGACACTGAAGCTTTCTTT
TRBV6-6	TRBJ2-2	.	once	CASSLPLAFAGELFF	TGTGCCAGCAGTTTGCCGCTAGCGTTTGCCGGGGAGCTGTTTTTT
TRBV6-5	TRBJ1-6	TRBD1	.	CAGQTDRASPLHF	TGTGCCGGACAAACCGACAGGGCTTCACCCCTCCACTTT
TRBV28	TRBJ1-4	.	.	CASTTWGRATNEKLFF	TGTGCCAGCACCACCTGGGGCCGTGCAACTAATGAAAAACTGTTTTTT
TRBV6-1	TRBJ1-4	.	.	CASSAGPGQANEKLFF	TGTGCCAGCAGTGCGGGTCCGGGCCAGGCTAATGAAAAACTGTTTTTT
TRBV15	TRBJ2-1	TRBD1	.	CATSRRGQGSYNEQFF	TGTGCCACCAGCAGACGCGGACAGGGGTCTTACAATGAGCAGTTCTTC
TRBV9	TRBJ2-6	.	once	CASSATPGANVLTF	TGTGCCAGCAGCGCCACCCCTGGGGCCAACGTCCTGACTTTC
TRBV5-6	TRBJ2-3	TRBD2	once	CASSSAGGLTDTQYF	TGTGCCAGCAGCTCCGCGGGGGGCCTCACAGATACGCAGTATTTT
TRBV18	TRBJ2-5	.	.	CASSPPGLQETQYF	TGTGCCAGCTCACCCCCGGGACTCCAGGAGACCCAGTACTTC
TRBV28	TRBJ1-5	.	once	CASSFGVGQPQHF	TGTGCCAGCAGTTTCGGGGTGGGACAGCCCCAGCATTTT
TRBV4-2	TRBJ1-2	TRBD1	few	CASSQGQGAFVYGYTF	TGTGCCAGCAGCCAAGGACAGGGGGCGTTTGTGTATGGCTACACCTTC
TRBV7-9	TRBJ1-6	.	.	CASSLDSLLNSPLHF	TGTGCCAGCAGCCTAGACAGTTTGCTAAATTCACCCCTCCACTTT
TRBV5-6	TRBJ1-5	.	.	CASSPKPTEPQHF	TGTGCCAGCAGCCCTAAACCCACGGAGCCCCAGCATTTT
TRBV5-6	TRBJ1-2	.	.	CASSFRSDYGYTF	TGTGCCAGCAGCTTTCGGTCGGACTATGGCTACACCTTC
TRBV6-5	TRBJ2-2	.	.	CASSFGLFTGELFF	TGTGCCAGCAGTTTCGGACTCTTCACCGGGGAGCTGTTTTTT
TRBV28	TRBJ2-1	TRBD1	.	CASSSYRGSLDEQFF	TGTGCCAGCAGTTCGTACAGGGGCTCCTTGGATGAGCAGTTCTTC
TRBV13	TRBJ1-1	TRBD1	.	CASSLGLLGQVNTEAFF	TGTGCCAGCAGCTTAGGCCTATTGGGACAGGTGAACACTGAAGCTTTCTTT
TRBV2	TRBJ2-5	TRBD2	.	CASSRTSGQETQYF	TGTGCCAGCAGTCGTACTAGCGGGCAAGAGACCCAGTACTTC
TRBV27	TRBJ1-5	.	.	CASSPGYNQPQHF	TGTGCCAGCAGTCCCGGTTACAATCAGCCCCAGCATTTT
TRBV10-3	TRBJ2-3	TRBD2	.	CAISEARTSGGGGIRDTQYF	TGTGCCATCAGTGAGGCTAGGACTAGCGGGGGGGGAGGAATACGAGATACGCAGTATTTT
TRBV30	TRBJ2-7	TRBD2	.	CAYQLAYYEQYF	TGTGCCTATCAACTAGCGTACTACGAGCAGTACTTC
TRBV5-5	TRBJ2-2	.	.	CASSLAGENTGELFF	TGTGCCAGCAGCTTGGCGGGGGAGAACACCGGGGAGCTGTTTTTT
TRBV27	TRBJ1-1	TRBD1	.	CATRGQGNTEAFF	TGTGCCACCCGAGGACAGGGGAACACTGAAGCTTTCTTT
TRBV6-5	TRBJ1-1	TRBD1	.	CASRFSGTGITEAFF	TGTGCCAGCAGATTCTCCGGGACAGGGATCACTGAAGCTTTCTTT
TRBV5-4	TRBJ2-1	TRBD1	.	CASSFWDRGFNEQFF	TGTGCCAGCAGCTTTTGGGACAGGGGGTTCAATGAGCAGTTCTTC
TRBV6-1	TRBJ1-2	TRBD1	.	CASSEQGGNELYGYTF	TGTGCCAGCAGTGAGCAGGGGGGAAACGAACTCTATGGCTACACCTTC
TRBV4-2	TRBJ2-3	.	.	CASSQDLYPTDTQYF	TGTGCCAGCAGCCAAGACCTCTACCCCACAGATACGCAGTATTTT
TRBV6-1	TRBJ1-1	.	.	CASINSGTNSEAFF	TGTGCCAGCATCAACTCAGGGACAAATTCTGAAGCTTTCTTT
TRBV11-2	TRBJ2-1	.	.	CASSTASLGNEQFF	TGTGCCAGCAGCACAGCCTCACTAGGCAATGAGCAGTTCTTC
TRBV5-4	TRBJ1-6	.	.	CASSLSGMVAPLHF	TGTGCCAGCAGCTTGTCGGGGATGGTCGCACCCCTCCACTTT
TRBV4-3	TRBJ1-2	.	few	CASSHRDTPGYGYTF	TGCGCCAGCAGCCACCGGGACACTCCTGGCTATGGCTACACCTTC
TRBV5-4	TRBJ1-3	.	.	CASSQDIISGNTIYF	TGTGCCAGCAGTCAAGACATAATCTCTGGAAACACCATATATTTT
TRBV30	TRBJ2-1	.	.	CAWSQGSYNEQFF	TGTGCCTGGAGTCAGGGCTCCTACAATGAGCAGTTCTTC
TRBV19	TRBJ1-2	.	.	CASRSGKYYGYTF	TGTGCCAGTAGATCTGGGAAGTACTATGGCTACACCTTC
TRBV10-3	TRBJ2-7	.	.	CAISDRGRAYEQYF	TGTGCCATCAGTGATCGGGGAAGGGCATACGAGCAGTACTTC
TRBV19	TRBJ1-1	.	.	CASRPGGRGNTEAFF	TGTGCCAGCAGGCCCGGAGGCAGGGGGAACACTGAAGCTTTCTTT
TRBV7-9	TRBJ1-1	.	.	CASKQELNTEAFF	TGTGCCAGCAAACAGGAGCTGAACACTGAAGCTTTCTTT
TRBV7-9	TRBJ1-3	TRBD1	.	CASSGGQGGNTIYF	TGTGCCAGCAGCGGGGGACAGGGTGGAAACACCATATATTTT
TRBV18	TRBJ1-3	.	.	CASSPTSGNTIYF	TGTGCCAGCTCACCCACAAGTGGAAACACCATATATTTT
TRBV19	TRBJ1-2	.	.	CASSIVLGDHYTF	TGTGCCAGTAGTATAGTTCTAGGGGACCACTACACCTTC
TRBV7-9	TRBJ2-3	TRBD2	.	CASRKPGTSGGTTDTQYF	TGTGCCAGCAGGAAACCCGGGACTAGCGGGGGTACCACAGATACGCAGTATTTT
TRBV20-1	TRBJ2-4	TRBD1	.	CSASGTSRQGNIQYF	TGCAGTGCTAGTGGAACCTCGCGACAGGGCAACATTCAGTACTTC
TRBV9	TRBJ1-2	TRBD1	once	CASRYLDRIYGGYTF	TGTGCCAGCAGGTACTTGGACAGGATTTACGGTGGCTACACCTTC
TRBV30	TRBJ1-1	.	.	CAWSVNTNTEAFF	TGTGCCTGGAGTGTGAACACTAACACTGAAGCTTTCTTT
TRBV5-4	TRBJ1-2	.	.	CASSLSESFYGYTF	TGTGCCAGCAGCTTGTCAGAGTCTTTTTATGGCTACACCTTC
TRBV6-4	TRBJ1-2	.	.	CASSSFGTDSIVF	TGTGCCAGCAGTTCCTTTGGGACCGACAGTATAGTATTC
TRBV27	TRBJ1-1	.	few	CASSLSRGPNTEAFF	TGTGCCAGCAGTTTATCGAGGGGCCCGAACACTGAAGCTTTCTTT
TRBV7-9	TRBJ1-2	.	.	CASRDRTEKYGYTF	TGTGCCAGCAGAGATCGGACTGAGAAATATGGCTACACCTTC
TRBV19	TRBJ1-1	TRBD1	.	CASSIETGIGTEAFF	TGTGCCAGTAGTATAGAGACAGGGATCGGCACTGAAGCTTTCTTT